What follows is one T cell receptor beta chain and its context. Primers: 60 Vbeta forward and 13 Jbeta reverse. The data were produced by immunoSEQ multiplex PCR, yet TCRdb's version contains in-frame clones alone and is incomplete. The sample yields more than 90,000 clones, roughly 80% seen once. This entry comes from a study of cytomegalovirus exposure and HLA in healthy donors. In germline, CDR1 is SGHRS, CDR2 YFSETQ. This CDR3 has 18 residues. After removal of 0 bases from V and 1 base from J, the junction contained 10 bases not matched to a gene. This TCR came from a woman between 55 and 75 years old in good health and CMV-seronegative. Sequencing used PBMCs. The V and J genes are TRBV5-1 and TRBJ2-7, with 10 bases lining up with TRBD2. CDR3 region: CASSLGGTSAGESYEQYF. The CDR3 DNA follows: TGCGCCAGCAGCTTGGGAGGGACTAGCGCCGGGGAATCCTACGAGCAGTACTTC.